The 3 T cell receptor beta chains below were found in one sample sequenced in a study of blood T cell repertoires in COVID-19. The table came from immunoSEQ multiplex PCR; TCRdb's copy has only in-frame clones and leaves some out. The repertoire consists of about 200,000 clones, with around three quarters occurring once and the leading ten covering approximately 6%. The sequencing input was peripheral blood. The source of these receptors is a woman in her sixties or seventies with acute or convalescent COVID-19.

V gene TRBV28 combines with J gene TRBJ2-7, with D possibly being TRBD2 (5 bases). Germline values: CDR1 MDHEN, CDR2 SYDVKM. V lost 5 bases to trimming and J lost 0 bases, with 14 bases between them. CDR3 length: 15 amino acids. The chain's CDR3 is CASSTYRRDSYEQYF. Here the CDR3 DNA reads TGTGCCAGCAGTACCTACCGACGGGACTCCTACGAGCAGTACTTC.

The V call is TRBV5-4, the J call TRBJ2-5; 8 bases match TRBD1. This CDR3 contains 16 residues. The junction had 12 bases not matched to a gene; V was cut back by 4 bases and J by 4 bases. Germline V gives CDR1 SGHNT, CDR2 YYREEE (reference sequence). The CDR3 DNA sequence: TGTGCCAGCAGCGACCCCCCCACAGGGGGAGGAGAGACCCAGTACTTC. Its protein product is CASSDPPTGGGETQYF. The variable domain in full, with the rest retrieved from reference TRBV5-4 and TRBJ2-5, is ETGVTQSPTHLIKTRGQQVTLRCSSQSGHNTVSWYQQALGQGPQFIFQYYREEENGRGNFPPRFSGLQFPNYSSELNVNALELDDSALYLCASSDPPTGGGETQYFGPGTRLLVL.

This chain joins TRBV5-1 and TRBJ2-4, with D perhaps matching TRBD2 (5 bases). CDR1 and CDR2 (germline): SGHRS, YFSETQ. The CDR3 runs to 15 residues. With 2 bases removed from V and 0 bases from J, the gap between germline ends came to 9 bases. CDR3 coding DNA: TGCGCCAGCAGCTTAGAGGGATTAGCCAAAAACATTCAGTACTTC. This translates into CASSLEGLAKNIQYF. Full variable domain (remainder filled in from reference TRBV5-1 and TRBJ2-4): KAGVTQTPRYLIKTRGQQVTLSCSPISGHRSVSWYQQTPGQGLQFLFEYFSETQRNKGNFPGRFSGRQFSNSRSEMNVSTLELGDSALYLCASSLEGLAKNIQYFGAGTRLSVL.